The 20 T cell receptor beta chains in this list originate from one sample, sequenced in a study of T cell responses to AZD1222 COVID-19 vaccine (dated by TCRdb to the early 2020s). Library creation used the immunoSEQ multiplex PCR assay. In TCRdb, the immuneACCESS table is reduced to in-frame sequences with V and J assigned. These tables do not hold every clone; where another copy was compared, an unresolved V gene accounts for under half, and the others remain unexplained. This sample gives 85,000 to 100,000 clones in total; just over 85% of them show up just once. Of the sample, 6.3% falls within the top ten clones. The intended sense of this specimen's time point label: baseline before first vaccination. This specimen consisted of peripheral blood, obtained on day 0 of AZD1222 vaccination. Receptors originate from an adult in good health.

The chain has TRBV11-2 and TRBJ2-3; D remains ambiguous. From germline, CDR1 is SGHAT and CDR2 FQNNGV. The ends were cut back, 2 bases at V and 6 bases at J, with 6 bases in the middle. The CDR3 length is 12 residues. The CDR3 sequence is CASSLSLDTQYF. DNA for the CDR3: TGTGCCAGCAGCTTATCCTTGGATACGCAGTATTTT.

This clone was observed once. The chain is built from TRBV6-5 and TRBJ1-1, with D hard to call. This CDR3 spans 14 amino acids. Germline V lookup: CDR1 MNHEY, CDR2 SVGAGI. Trimming removed 5 bases from V and 1 base from J, with 11 bases in between. The CDR3 nucleotides are TGTGCCAGCAGTCTGACCGAGACGAACACTGAAGCTTTCTTT. Protein product: CASSLTETNTEAFF.

The chain carries TRBV14 and TRBJ1-3; D is uncertain. This CDR3 is 12 amino acids long. Trimming removed 4 bases at V and 5 bases at J, with 6 bases between. Germline V gene data show CDR1 as SGHDN and CDR2 as FVKESK. Here the CDR3 DNA reads TGTGCCAGCAGCCCTTCCAGAAACACCATATATTTT. This translates into CASSPSRNTIYF.

The chain has TRBV7-8 and TRBJ1-1; perhaps TRBD1 as D (5 bases). Per germline, CDR1 SGHVS and CDR2 FQNEAQ. CDR3 length: 12 residues. V lost 5 bases and J 7 bases, leaving 11 bases between the germline ends. This CDR3 is CASSPTRGEAFF. The CDR3 coding sequence is TGTGCCAGCAGCCCCACAAGGGGTGAAGCTTTCTTT.

The chain has TRBV9 and TRBJ2-2; a weak D match, TRBD1 (5 bases). Germline V lookup: CDR1 SGDLS, CDR2 YYNGEE. V shed 0 bases and J shed 7 bases, with 13 bases lying between them. This CDR3 contains 15 residues. The CDR3 spells CASSVDEGVDGELFF. For the CDR3, the DNA is TGTGCCAGCAGCGTAGACGAAGGGGTTGACGGGGAGCTGTTTTTT. Supplemented by reference TRBV9 and TRBJ2-2, the full variable domain reads DSGVTQTPKHLITATGQRVTLRCSPRSGDLSVYWYQQSLDQGLQFLIQYYNGEERAKGNILERFSAQQFPDLHSELNLSSLELGDSALYFCASSVDEGVDGELFFGEGSRLTVL.

The CDR3 DNA sequence: TGTGCCAGCAGGGAGGGGGGGAATCAGCCCCAGCATTTT. Translated, it gives CASREGGNQPQHF. The chain couples TRBV6-5 to TRBJ1-5; a possible D gene is TRBD1 (6 bases). This CDR3 contains 13 residues. The germline V gene has CDR1 MNHEY and CDR2 SVGAGI. V was clipped by 6 bases and J by 4 bases, with 10 bases between them.

Only a few counts were recorded for this clone. J is TRBJ1-5 and V is TRBV6-4; D is uncertain. Germline V lookup: CDR1 MRHNA, CDR2 SNTAGT. Trimming removed 3 bases from V and 1 base from J, with 13 bases in between. The CDR3 length is 16 residues. CDR3 amino acids: CASSEGRTLSNQPQHF. The CDR3, as DNA: TGTGCCAGCAGTGAGGGAAGGACGCTAAGCAATCAGCCCCAGCATTTT.

This clone has only one observation. This CDR3 reads CATSDQGTNQPQHF. In DNA, the CDR3 is TGTGCCACCAGTGACCAGGGAACCAATCAGCCCCAGCATTTT. This chain uses TRBV24-1 with TRBJ1-5; D might be TRBD1 (5 bases). There are 14 residues in the CDR3. V was clipped by 4 bases and J by 3 bases, with 9 bases between them. The germline V gene encodes CDR1 KGHDR and CDR2 SFDVKD.

The V and J genes are TRBV6-5 and TRBJ2-1; 7 positions agree with TRBD2. The ends lost 2 bases at V and 3 bases at J; junction bases unmatched: 1. From germline, CDR1 is MNHEY and CDR2 SVGAGI. This CDR3 has 14 residues. CDR3 bases: TGTGCCAGCAGTTACGAGCGGGACTACAATGAGCAGTTCTTC. This gives the protein CASSYERDYNEQFF.

The chain is built from TRBV10-3 and TRBJ2-7, with TRBD2 identical over 10 bases. CDR1 and CDR2 from the germline V gene are ENHRY and SYGVKD. J was trimmed by 3 bases and V by 10 bases; bases with no gene match: 3. There are 12 residues in the CDR3. CDR3 amino acids: CATSGGVYEQYF. The DNA of the CDR3 is TGTGCCACCAGCGGGGGGGTCTACGAGCAGTACTTC.

V gene TRBV27 combines with J gene TRBJ2-1; TRBD2 matches 8 bases. The V and J ends lost 8 bases and 0 bases, in that order; junction bases with no gene match: 6. The CDR3 has 15 residues. Germline CDR1 MNHEY, CDR2 SMNVEV (reference sequence). This CDR3 is CASRRLARSYNEQFF. CDR3 nucleotide sequence: TGTGCCAGCCGCCGACTAGCGCGCTCCTACAATGAGCAGTTCTTC.

The chain combines TRBV6-1 with TRBJ1-6; D not resolved. The CDR3 has 14 amino acids. Trimming cost V 2 bases and J 5 bases, with 7 bases left between them. Germline V CDR1 and CDR2: MNHNS, SASEGT. This chain's CDR3 is CASSEHSNNSPLHF. CDR3 DNA sequence: TGTGCCAGCAGTGAACACAGTAATAATTCACCCCTCCACTTT.

The chain carries TRBV5-6 and TRBJ1-1, with D possibly being TRBD1 (6 bases). Trimming removed 2 bases at V and 3 bases at J, with 14 bases between. There are 15 residues in the CDR3. Germline-derived CDR1 and CDR2 are SGHDT and YYEEEE. The CDR3 sequence is CASSFGGRGDTEAFF. CDR3 nucleotides: TGTGCCAGCAGCTTCGGGGGCAGAGGGGACACTGAAGCTTTCTTT.

The rearrangement uses TRBV27 and TRBJ2-2; TRBD2 is a possible D gene (6 bases). This CDR3 is 15 amino acids long. The germline V gene encodes CDR1 MNHEY and CDR2 SMNVEV (reference sequence). The V end lost 6 bases, the J end lost 4 bases, and 15 bases lay between the germline ends. CDR3 nucleotide sequence: TGTGCCAGCAGACTTTCCCCGGGAGTCACCGGGGAGCTGTTTTTT. It is translated as CASRLSPGVTGELFF.

The V gene is TRBV12-3 or TRBV12-4, the J gene TRBJ1-5; D not certain. V was clipped by 3 bases and J by 4 bases, with 7 bases between them. The CDR3 loop spans 13 amino acids. The CDR3 DNA follows: TGTGCCAGCAGTTTGGTCAGAAATCAGCCCCAGCATTTT. The encoded protein is CASSLVRNQPQHF.

This clone was detected ten times or more. The chain uses TRBV11-3 and TRBJ1-5, with 7 positions matching TRBD1. V lost 4 bases to trimming and J lost 6 bases; unmatched junction nucleotides: 6. Germline V gene lookup returns CDR1 SGHNT and CDR2 YENEEA. The length of the CDR3 is 14 residues. The CDR3 loop is CASSYRGLGQPQHF. The CDR3 DNA reads as TGTGCCAGCAGCTACAGGGGATTAGGTCAGCCCCAGCATTTT. Using reference TRBV11-3 and TRBJ1-5 for the parts outside the CDR3, the full variable domain is EAGVVQSPRYKIIEKKQPVAFWCNPISGHNTLYWYLQNLGQGPELLIRYENEEAVDDSQLPKDRFSAERLKGVDSTLKIQPAELGDSAVYLCASSYRGLGQPQHFGDGTRLSIL.

The chain combines TRBV6-1 with TRBJ1-1, with D tentatively TRBD1 (5 bases). Germline CDR1 is MNHNS and CDR2 is SASEGT. There are 19 residues in the CDR3. V dropped 0 bases and J dropped 1 base, with 21 bases sitting between them. The CDR3 sequence: CASSEARGAGSPQNTEAFF. CDR3 bases: TGTGCCAGCAGTGAAGCGCGTGGGGCAGGGTCTCCTCAGAACACTGAAGCTTTCTTT.

This sequence joins TRBV5-4 and TRBJ1-1, with D possibly TRBD1 on 5 matching bases. Germline loops: CDR1 SGHNT, CDR2 YYREEE (reference sequence). V dropped 0 bases and J dropped 4 bases, with 10 bases sitting between them. CDR3 length: 14 residues. CDR3 sequence reads: CASSLEGARTEAFF. CDR3 sequence (DNA): TGTGCCAGCAGCTTGGAAGGGGCGCGCACTGAAGCTTTCTTT.

The chain couples TRBV3-1 (or the pseudogene TRBV3-2) to TRBJ2-7; D is ambiguous. The CDR3 totals 14 residues. From germline, CDR1 is LGHDT and CDR2 YNNKEL (reference sequence). V shed 1 base and J shed 4 bases, with 11 bases lying between them. CDR3 DNA: TGTGCCAGCAGCCAAGCCAGGCCCTCATACGAGCAGTACTTC. Protein product: CASSQARPSYEQYF.

The CDR3 DNA follows: TGTGCCAGACAAGCTAGCGGGGAGAGCACAGATACGCAGTATTTT. Amino acid sequence: CARQASGESTDTQYF. V gene TRBV6-4 combines with J gene TRBJ2-3; 9 bases fit TRBD2. This CDR3 has 15 amino acids. CDR1 is MRHNA and CDR2 is SNTAGT in the germline V gene. The V segment lost 9 bases and the J segment 0 bases; nucleotides outside the gene matches: 7.